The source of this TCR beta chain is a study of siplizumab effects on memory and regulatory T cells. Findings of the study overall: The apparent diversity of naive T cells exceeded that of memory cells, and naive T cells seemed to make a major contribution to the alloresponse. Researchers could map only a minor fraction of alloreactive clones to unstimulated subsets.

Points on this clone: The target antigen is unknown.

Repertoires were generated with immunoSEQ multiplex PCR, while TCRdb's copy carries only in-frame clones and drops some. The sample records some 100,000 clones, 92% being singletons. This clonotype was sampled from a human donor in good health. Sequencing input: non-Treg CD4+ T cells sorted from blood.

In DNA form, the CDR3 reads TGCGCCAGCACCATATTCGCCGGGACAGGGAGCTATGGCTACACCTTC. This translates into CASTIFAGTGSYGYTF. J is TRBJ1-2 and V is TRBV5-1; TRBD1 agrees at 9 bases. This CDR3 comprises 16 residues. With V trimmed by 6 bases and J by 4 bases, 13 bases remained unmatched. CDR1 is SGHRS, CDR2 YFSETQ, per germline.